One sample yielded the 8 T cell receptor beta chains listed below, sequenced in a study of cytomegalovirus exposure and HLA in healthy donors. The PCR contained 60 Vbeta and 13 Jbeta primers. Clones were sequenced by immunoSEQ multiplex PCR, and TCRdb holds only the in-frame ones, with some missing. The sample holds about 99,000 clones; about 80% are singletons and the top ten take around 3%. The sequencing input was PBMCs. The receptors originated from a man aged 35 to 55 in good health and CMV-seronegative.

This clone appeared a few times. J is TRBJ2-2 and V is TRBV13; TRBD1 aligns across 8 bases. After removal of 4 bases from V and 4 bases from J, the junction contained 8 bases not matched to a gene. Germline-derived CDR1 and CDR2 are PRHDT and FYEKMQ (reference sequence). This CDR3 is 16 amino acids long. CDR3 amino acids: CASSSRTGISTGELFF. Here the CDR3 DNA reads TGTGCCAGCAGCTCGCGGACAGGGATTTCCACCGGGGAGCTGTTTTTT.

The chain couples TRBV7-9 to TRBJ2-7, with D maybe TRBD2 (6 bases). From germline, CDR1 is SEHNR and CDR2 FQNEAQ (reference sequence). V lost 5 bases, J lost 3 bases, and 11 bases lay in between. CDR3 length: 13 amino acids. The CDR3 region is CASSRGTVYEQYF. The CDR3 DNA reads as TGTGCCAGCAGCCGGGGGACCGTCTACGAGCAGTACTTC.

This chain joins TRBV6-4 and TRBJ1-1, with 7 positions matching TRBD1. Trimming cost V 3 bases and J 7 bases; bases outside gene matches: 5. In germline, CDR1 is MRHNA, CDR2 SNTAGT. CDR3 length equals 13 residues. The CDR3 DNA reads as TGTGCCAGCAGTGAAGGCGGACAGGATGAAGCTTTCTTT. It encodes CASSEGGQDEAFF.

This chain joins TRBV6-6 and TRBJ1-2; 8 positions match TRBD1. Looked up from germline, CDR1 is MNHNY and CDR2 is SVGAGI (reference sequence). The length of the CDR3 is 15 residues. Unmatched junction bases numbered 4, after V lost 2 bases and J lost 2 bases. The CDR3, as DNA: TGTGCCAGCAGTTACCAGGGACAGGAGAACTATGGCTACACCTTC. This gives the protein CASSYQGQENYGYTF.

The chain is built from TRBV30 and TRBJ2-5, with 9 bases lining up with TRBD2. The CDR3 is made up of 14 amino acids. Germline trimming cut 3 bases from V and 5 bases from J; bases unmatched to any gene: 7. The germline CDR1 and CDR2 sequences are GTSNPN and SVGIG (reference sequence). This chain's CDR3 is CAWRVSGSWETQYF. CDR3 in DNA: TGTGCCTGGAGGGTTAGCGGGAGTTGGGAGACCCAGTACTTC.

V is TRBV14 and J is TRBJ1-1; D is perhaps TRBD1 (5 bases). V was cut by 1 base and J by 4 bases, with 13 bases left in between. This CDR3 contains 15 residues. CDR1 SGHDN and CDR2 FVKESK come from the germline V gene. The chain's CDR3 is CASSQVFQGGTEAFF. CDR3 in DNA: TGTGCCAGCAGCCAAGTATTTCAGGGTGGCACTGAAGCTTTCTTT.

The rearrangement links TRBV29-1 to TRBJ2-1; 7 bases are a match to TRBD2. CDR1 and CDR2 from the germline V gene are SQVTM and ANQGSEA. V trimming: 2 bases; J trimming: 2 bases; junction bases outside the gene matches: 9. The CDR3 totals 16 residues. For the CDR3, the DNA is TGCAGCGTTGAAAGTGGGCTAGCGGAGACCTACAATGAGCAGTTCTTC. Its translation is CSVESGLAETYNEQFF.

This CDR3 reads CASSLRTGSGGYTF. DNA of the CDR3: TGTGCCAGCAGCTTAAGGACAGGGTCGGGCGGCTACACCTTC. V gene TRBV5-4 combines with J gene TRBJ1-2, with 8 bases lining up with TRBD1. The junction had 8 bases not matched to a gene; V was cut back by 2 bases and J by 8 bases. The CDR3 covers 14 residues. Germline-derived CDR1 and CDR2 are SGHNT and YYREEE (reference sequence).